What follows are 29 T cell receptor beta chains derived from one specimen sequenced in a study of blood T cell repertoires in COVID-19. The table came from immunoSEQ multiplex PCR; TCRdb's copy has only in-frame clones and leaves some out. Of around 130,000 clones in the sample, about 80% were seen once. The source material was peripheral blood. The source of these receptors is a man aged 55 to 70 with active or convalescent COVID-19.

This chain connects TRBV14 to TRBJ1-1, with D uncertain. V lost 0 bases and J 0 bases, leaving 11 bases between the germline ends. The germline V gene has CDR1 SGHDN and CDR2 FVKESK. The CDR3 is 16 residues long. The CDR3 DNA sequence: TGTGCCAGCAGCCAAGATCAGTTCCTGATGAACACTGAAGCTTTCTTT. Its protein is CASSQDQFLMNTEAFF.

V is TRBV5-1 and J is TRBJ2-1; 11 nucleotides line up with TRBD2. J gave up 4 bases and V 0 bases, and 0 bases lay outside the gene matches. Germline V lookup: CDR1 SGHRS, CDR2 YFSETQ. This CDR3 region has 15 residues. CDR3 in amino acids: CASSLGLAGYNEQFF. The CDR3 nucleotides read TGCGCCAGCAGCTTGGGACTAGCGGGGTACAATGAGCAGTTCTTC.

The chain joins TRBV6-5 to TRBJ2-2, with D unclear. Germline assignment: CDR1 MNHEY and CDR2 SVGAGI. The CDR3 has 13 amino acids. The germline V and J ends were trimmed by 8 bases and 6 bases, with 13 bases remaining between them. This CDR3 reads CASRRGEAGELFF. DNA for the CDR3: TGTGCCAGCCGGCGAGGAGAGGCCGGGGAGCTGTTTTTT.

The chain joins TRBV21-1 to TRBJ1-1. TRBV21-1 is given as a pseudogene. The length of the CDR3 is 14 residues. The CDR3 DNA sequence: TGTGCCAGCAGCAAAGTTACGGGAAACACTGAAGCTTTCTTT. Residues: CASSKVTGNTEAFF.

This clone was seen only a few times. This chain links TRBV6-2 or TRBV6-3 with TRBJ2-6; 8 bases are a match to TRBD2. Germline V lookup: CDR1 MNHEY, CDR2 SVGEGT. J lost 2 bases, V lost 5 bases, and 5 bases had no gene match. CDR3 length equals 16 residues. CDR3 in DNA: TGTGCCAGCAGTGAGGATAGCGGGACTGGGGCCAACGTCCTGACTTTC. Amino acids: CASSEDSGTGANVLTF.

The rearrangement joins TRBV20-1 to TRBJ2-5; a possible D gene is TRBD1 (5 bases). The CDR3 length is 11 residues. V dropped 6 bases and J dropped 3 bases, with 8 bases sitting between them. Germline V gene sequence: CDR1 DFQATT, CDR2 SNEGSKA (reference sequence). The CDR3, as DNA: TGCAGTGCAGAACAGGAAGAGACCCAGTACTTC. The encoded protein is CSAEQEETQYF.

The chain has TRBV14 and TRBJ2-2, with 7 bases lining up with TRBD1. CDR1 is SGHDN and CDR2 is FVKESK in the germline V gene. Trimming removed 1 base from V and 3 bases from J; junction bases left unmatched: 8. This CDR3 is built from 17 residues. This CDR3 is CASSQGRGTDYTGELFF. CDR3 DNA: TGTGCCAGCAGCCAAGGACGTGGGACAGACTACACCGGGGAGCTGTTTTTT.

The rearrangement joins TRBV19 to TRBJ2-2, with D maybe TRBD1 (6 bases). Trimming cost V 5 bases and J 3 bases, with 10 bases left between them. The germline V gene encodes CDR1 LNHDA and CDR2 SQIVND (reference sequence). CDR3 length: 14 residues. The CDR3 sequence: CASSQRTDTGELFF. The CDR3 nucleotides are TGTGCCAGTAGTCAACGGACAGACACCGGGGAGCTGTTTTTT.

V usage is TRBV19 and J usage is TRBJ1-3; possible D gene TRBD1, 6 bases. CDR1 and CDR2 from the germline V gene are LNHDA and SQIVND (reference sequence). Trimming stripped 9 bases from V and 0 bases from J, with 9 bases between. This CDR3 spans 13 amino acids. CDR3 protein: CASGQTSGNTIYF. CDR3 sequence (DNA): TGTGCCAGCGGACAGACCTCTGGAAACACCATATATTTT.

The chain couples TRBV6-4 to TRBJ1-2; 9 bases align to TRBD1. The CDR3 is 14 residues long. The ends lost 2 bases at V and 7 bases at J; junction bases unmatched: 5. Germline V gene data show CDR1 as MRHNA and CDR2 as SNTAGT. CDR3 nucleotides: TGTGCCAGCAGTGACCGGACAGGGGTTGGTGGCTACACCTTC. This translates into CASSDRTGVGGYTF.

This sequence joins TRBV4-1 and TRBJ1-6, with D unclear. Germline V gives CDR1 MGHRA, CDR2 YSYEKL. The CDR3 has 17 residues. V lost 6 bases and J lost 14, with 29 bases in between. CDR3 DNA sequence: TGCGCCAGCAGTCTCACCCAGGTCCGAGGGCCCCTAAGGACCCTCCACTTT. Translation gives CASSLTQVRGPLRTLHF.

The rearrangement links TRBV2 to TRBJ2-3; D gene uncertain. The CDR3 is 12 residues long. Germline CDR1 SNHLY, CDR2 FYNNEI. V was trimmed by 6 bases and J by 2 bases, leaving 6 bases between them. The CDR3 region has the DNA TGTGCCAGCAGACAGCTCACAGATACGCAGTATTTT. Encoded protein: CASRQLTDTQYF.

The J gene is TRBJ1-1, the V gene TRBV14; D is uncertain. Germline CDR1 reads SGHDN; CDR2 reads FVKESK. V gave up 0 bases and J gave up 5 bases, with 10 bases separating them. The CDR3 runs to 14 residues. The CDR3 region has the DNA TGTGCCAGCAGCCAAGATATGGGGAGGACTGAAGCTTTCTTT. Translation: CASSQDMGRTEAFF.

CDR3 protein: CASSEYDRESNQPQHF. In nucleotides, the CDR3 is TGTGCCAGCAGTGAATACGACAGGGAAAGCAATCAGCCCCAGCATTTT. V and J are TRBV25-1 and TRBJ1-5; 7 bases align to TRBD1. CDR1 and CDR2 from the germline V gene are MGHDK and SYGVNS. The V and J ends lost 0 bases and 1 base, in that order; junction bases with no gene match: 3. The CDR3 covers 16 residues.

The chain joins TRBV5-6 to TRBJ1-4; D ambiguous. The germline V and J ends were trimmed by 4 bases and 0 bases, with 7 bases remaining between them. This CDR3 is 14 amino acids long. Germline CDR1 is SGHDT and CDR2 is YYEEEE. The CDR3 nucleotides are TGTGCCAGCAGCGTAAAAACAACTAATGAAAAACTGTTTTTT. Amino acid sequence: CASSVKTTNEKLFF.

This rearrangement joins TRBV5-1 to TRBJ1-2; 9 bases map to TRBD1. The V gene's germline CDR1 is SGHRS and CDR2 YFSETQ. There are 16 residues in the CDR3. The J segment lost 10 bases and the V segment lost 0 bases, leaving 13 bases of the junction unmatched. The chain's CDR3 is CASSLAPLPGQGPYTF. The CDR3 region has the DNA TGCGCCAGCAGCTTGGCGCCTTTACCGGGACAGGGCCCCTACACCTTC.

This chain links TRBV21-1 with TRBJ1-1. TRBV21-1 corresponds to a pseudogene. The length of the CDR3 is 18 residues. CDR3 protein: CASSKQVRGAYMNTEAFF. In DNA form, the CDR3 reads TGTGCCAGCAGCAAACAGGTGCGGGGCGCTTATATGAACACTGAAGCTTTCTTT.

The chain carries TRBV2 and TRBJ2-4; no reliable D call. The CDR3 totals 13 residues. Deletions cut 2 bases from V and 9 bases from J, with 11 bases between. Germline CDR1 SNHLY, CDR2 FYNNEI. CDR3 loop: CASSERQTGIQYF. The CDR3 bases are TGTGCCAGCAGTGAACGGCAAACGGGCATTCAGTACTTC.

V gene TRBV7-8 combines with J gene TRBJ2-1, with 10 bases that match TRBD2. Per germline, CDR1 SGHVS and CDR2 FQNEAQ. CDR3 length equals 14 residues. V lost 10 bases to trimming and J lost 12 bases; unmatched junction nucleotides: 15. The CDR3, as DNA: TGTGCCATGGGACGCAGCGGGAGGGAAGGGCGGCAGTTCTTC. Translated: CAMGRSGREGRQFF.

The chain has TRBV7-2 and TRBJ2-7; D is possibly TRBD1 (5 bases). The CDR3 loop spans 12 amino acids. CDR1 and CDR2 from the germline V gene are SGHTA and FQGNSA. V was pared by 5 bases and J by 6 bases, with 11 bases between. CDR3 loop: CASSEGASEQYF. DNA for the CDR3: TGTGCCAGCAGCGAAGGGGCGAGCGAGCAGTACTTC.

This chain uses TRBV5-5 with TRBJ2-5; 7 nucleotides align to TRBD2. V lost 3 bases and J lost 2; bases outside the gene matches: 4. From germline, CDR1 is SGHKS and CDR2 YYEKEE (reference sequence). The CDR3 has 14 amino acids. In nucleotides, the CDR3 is TGTGCCAGCAGCTCGCCTAGCGGACAAGAGACCCAGTACTTC. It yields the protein CASSSPSGQETQYF.

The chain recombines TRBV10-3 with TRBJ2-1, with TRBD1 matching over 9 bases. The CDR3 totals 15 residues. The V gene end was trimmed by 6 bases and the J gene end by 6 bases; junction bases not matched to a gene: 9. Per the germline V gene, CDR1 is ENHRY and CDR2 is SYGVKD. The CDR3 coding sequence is TGTGCCATCAGCCGGAGTGAGGACAGGGGCAATGAGCAGTTCTTC. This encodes CAISRSEDRGNEQFF.

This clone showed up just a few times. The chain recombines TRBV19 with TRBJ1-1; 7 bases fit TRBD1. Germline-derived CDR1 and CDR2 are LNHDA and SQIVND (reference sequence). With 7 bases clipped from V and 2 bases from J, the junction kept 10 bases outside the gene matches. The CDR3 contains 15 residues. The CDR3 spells CASTPTRGINTEAFF. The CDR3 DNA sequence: TGTGCCAGTACCCCCACCAGGGGGATTAACACTGAAGCTTTCTTT.

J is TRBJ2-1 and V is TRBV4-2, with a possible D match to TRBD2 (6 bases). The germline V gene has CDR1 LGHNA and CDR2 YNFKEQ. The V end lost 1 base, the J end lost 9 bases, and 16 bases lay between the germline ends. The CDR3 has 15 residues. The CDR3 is CASSQAGVQAFEQFF. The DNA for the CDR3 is TGTGCCAGCAGCCAAGCGGGAGTTCAGGCTTTTGAGCAGTTCTTC.

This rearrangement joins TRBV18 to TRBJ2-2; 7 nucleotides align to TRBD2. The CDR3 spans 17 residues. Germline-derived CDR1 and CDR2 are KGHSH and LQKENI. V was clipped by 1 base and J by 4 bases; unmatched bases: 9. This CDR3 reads CASSPLIMRESTGELFF. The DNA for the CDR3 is TGTGCCAGCTCACCACTAATAATGCGGGAGTCCACCGGGGAGCTGTTTTTT.

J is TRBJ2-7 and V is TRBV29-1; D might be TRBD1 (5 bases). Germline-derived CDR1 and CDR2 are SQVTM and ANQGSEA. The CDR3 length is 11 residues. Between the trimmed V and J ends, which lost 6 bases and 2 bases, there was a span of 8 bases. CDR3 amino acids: CSVSGTYEQYF. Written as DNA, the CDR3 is TGCAGCGTATCAGGGACCTACGAGCAGTACTTC.

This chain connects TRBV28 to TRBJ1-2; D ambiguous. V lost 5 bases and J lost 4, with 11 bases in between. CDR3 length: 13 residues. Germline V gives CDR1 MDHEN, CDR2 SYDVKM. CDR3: CASSIRERYGYTF. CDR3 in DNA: TGTGCCAGCAGTATCCGGGAGCGCTATGGCTACACCTTC.

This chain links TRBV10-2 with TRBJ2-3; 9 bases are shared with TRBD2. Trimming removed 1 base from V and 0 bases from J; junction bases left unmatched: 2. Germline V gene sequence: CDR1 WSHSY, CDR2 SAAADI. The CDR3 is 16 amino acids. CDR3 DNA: TGCGCCAGCAGTGAGTGGCGGGAGGGTAGCACAGATACGCAGTATTTT. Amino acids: CASSEWREGSTDTQYF.

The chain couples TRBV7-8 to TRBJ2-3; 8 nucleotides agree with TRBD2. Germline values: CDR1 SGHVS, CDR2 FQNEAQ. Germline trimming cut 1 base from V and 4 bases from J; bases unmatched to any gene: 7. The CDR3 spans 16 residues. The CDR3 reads CASSLGLAGWADTQYF. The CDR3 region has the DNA TGTGCCAGCAGCTTAGGATTAGCGGGATGGGCAGATACGCAGTATTTT.